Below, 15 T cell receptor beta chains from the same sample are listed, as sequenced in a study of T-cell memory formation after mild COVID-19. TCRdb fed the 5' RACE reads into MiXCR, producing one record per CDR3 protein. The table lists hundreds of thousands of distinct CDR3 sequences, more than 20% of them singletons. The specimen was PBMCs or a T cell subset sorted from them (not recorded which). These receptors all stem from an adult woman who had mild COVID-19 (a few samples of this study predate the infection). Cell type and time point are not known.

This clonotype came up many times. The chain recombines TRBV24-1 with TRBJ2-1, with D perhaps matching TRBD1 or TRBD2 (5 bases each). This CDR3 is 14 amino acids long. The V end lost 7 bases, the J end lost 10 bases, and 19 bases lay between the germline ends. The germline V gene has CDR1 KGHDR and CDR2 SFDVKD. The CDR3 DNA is TGTGCCACCAGCCCTTCGGGGCAGACCGGCGAGCAGTTCTTC. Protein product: CATSPSGQTGEQFF.

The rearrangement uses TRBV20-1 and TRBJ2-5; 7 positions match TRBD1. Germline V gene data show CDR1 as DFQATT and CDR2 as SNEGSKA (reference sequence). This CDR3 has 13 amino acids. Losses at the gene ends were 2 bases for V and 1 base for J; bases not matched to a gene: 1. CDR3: CSARWDSQETQYF. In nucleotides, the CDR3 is TGCAGTGCTAGATGGGACAGCCAAGAGACCCAGTACTTC.

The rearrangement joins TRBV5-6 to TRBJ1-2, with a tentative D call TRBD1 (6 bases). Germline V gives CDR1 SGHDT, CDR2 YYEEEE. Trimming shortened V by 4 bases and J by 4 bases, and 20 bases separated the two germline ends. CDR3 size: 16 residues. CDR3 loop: CASSHRGASVVYGYTF. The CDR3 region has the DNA TGTGCCAGCAGCCATCGGGGGGCGTCGGTTGTCTATGGCTACACCTTC.

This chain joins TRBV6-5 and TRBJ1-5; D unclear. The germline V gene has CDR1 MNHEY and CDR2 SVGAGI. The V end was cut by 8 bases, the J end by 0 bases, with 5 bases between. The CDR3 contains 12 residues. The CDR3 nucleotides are TGTGCCAGCGGGGTTAGCAATCAGCCCCAGCATTTT. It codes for CASGVSNQPQHF.

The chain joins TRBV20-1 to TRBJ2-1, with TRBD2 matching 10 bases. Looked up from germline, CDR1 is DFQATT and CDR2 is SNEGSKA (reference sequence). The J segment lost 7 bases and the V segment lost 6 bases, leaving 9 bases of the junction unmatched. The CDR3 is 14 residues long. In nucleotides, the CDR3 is TGCAGTGCCAGGCTAGCGGGGGCCGAGAATGAGCAGTTCTTC. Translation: CSARLAGAENEQFF.

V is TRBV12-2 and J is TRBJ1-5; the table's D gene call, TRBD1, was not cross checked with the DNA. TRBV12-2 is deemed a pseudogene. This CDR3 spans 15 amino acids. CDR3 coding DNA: TGTGCAAGTCGCTTAGGAACAGGGGTGGGACAGCCCCAGCATTTT. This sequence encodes CASRLGTGVGQPQHF.

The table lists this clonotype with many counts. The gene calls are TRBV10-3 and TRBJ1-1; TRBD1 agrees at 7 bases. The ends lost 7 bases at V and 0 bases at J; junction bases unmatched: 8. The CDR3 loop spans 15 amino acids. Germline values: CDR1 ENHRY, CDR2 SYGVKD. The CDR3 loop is CAINAGTAMNTEAFF. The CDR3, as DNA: TGTGCCATCAATGCCGGGACAGCCATGAACACTGAAGCTTTCTTT.

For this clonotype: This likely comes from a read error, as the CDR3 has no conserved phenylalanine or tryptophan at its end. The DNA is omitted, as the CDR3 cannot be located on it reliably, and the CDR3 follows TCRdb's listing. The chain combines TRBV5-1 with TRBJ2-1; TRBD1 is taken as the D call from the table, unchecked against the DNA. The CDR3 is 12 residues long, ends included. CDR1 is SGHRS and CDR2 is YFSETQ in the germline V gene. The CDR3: CASSFGGLDAVT.

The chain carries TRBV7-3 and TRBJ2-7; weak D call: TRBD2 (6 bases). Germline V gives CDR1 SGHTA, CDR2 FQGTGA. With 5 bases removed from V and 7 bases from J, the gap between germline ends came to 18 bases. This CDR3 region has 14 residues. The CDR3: CASSATGEVGEQYF. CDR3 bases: TGTGCCAGCAGCGCGACGGGAGAGGTCGGTGAGCAGTACTTC.

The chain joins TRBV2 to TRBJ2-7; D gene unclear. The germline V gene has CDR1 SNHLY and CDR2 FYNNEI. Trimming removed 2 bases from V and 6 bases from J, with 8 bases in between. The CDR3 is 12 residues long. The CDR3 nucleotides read TGTGCCAGCAGTGAATCTCTGGGCGAGCAGTACTTC. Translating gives CASSESLGEQYF.

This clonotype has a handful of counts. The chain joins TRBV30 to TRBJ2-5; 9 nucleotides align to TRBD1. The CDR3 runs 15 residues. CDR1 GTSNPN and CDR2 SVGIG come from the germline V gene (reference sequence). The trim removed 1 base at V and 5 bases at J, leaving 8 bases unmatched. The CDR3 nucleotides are TGTGCCTGGAGTGACCACAGGGGGCTGGGGGAGACCCAGTACTTC. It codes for CAWSDHRGLGETQYF.

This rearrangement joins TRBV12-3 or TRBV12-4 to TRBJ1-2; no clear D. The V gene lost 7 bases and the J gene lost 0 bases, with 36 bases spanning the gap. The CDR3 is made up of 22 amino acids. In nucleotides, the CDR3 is TGTGCCAGCACGCCCCTCCAGTATCGCCTCCCAGTAAAATTAGACGCTAACTATGGCTACACCTTC. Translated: CASTPLQYRLPVKLDANYGYTF.

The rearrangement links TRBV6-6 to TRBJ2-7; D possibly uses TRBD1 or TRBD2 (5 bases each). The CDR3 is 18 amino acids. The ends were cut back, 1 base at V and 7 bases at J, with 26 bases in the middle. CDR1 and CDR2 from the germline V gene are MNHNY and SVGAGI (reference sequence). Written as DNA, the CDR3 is TGTGCCAGCAGTTACTTCCAGGTTGCTGATCCGGGGACGAGGGAGCAGTACTTC. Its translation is CASSYFQVADPGTREQYF.

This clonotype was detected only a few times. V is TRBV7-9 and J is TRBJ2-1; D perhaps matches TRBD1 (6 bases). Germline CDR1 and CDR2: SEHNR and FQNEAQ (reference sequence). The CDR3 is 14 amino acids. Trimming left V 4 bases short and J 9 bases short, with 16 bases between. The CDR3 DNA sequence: TGTGCCAGCAGCTCCCCGGCAGGGGATCGTGAGCAGTTCTTC. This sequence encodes CASSSPAGDREQFF.

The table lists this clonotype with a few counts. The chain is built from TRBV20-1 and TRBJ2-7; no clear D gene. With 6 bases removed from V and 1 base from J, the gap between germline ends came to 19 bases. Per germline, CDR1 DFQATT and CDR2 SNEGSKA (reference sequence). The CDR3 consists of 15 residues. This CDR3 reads CSAPLTSGYSYEQYF. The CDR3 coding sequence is TGCAGTGCCCCCCTGACATCCGGTTATTCCTACGAGCAGTACTTC.